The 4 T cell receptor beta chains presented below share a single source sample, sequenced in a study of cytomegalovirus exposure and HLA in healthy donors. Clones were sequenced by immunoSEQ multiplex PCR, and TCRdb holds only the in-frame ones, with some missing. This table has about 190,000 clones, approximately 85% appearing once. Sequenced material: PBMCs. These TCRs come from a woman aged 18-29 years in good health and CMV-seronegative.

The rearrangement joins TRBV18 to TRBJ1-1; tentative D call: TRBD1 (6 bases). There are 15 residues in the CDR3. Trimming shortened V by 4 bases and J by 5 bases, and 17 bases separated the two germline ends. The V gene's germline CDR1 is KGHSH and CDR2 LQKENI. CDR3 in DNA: TGTGCCAGCTCACGAAGACACAGGGACGGGACTGAAGCTTTCTTT. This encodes CASSRRHRDGTEAFF.

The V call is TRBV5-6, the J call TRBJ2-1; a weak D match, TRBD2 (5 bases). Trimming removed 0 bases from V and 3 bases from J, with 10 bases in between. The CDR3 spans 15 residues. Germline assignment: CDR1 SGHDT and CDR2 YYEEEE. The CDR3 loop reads CASSLAEGFYNEQFF. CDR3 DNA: TGTGCCAGCAGCTTGGCCGAGGGATTCTACAATGAGCAGTTCTTC. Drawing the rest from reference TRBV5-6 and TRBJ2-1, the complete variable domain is DAGVTQSPTHLIKTRGQQVTLRCSPKSGHDTVSWYQQALGQGPQFIFQYYEEEERQRGNFPDRFSGHQFPNYSSELNVNALLLGDSALYLCASSLAEGFYNEQFFGPGTRLTVL.

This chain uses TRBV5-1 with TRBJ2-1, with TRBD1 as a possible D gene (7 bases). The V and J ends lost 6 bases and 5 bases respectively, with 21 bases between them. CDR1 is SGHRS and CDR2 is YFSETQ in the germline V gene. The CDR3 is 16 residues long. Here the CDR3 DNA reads TGCGCCAGCATCCAGGGGGGAGAGGGGCAAAACAATGAGCAGTTCTTC. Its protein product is CASIQGGEGQNNEQFF. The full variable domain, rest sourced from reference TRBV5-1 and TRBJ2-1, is KAGVTQTPRYLIKTRGQQVTLSCSPISGHRSVSWYQQTPGQGLQFLFEYFSETQRNKGNFPGRFSGRQFSNSRSEMNVSTLELGDSALYLCASIQGGEGQNNEQFFGPGTRLTVL.

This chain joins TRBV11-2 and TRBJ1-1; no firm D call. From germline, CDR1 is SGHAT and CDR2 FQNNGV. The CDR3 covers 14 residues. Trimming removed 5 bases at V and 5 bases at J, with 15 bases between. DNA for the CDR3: TGTGCCAGCAGCGTCGGCCAAACGACTACTGAAGCTTTCTTT. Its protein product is CASSVGQTTTEAFF.